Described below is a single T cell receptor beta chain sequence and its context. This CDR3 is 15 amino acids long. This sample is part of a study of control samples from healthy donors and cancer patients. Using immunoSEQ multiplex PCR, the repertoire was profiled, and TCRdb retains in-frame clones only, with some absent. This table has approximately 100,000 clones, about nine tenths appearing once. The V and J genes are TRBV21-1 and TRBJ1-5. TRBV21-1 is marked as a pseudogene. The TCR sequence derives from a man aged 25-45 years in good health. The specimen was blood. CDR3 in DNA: TGTGCCAGCAGCAAAGGATGGGGAAGCAATCAGCCCCAGCATTTT. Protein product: CASSKGWGSNQPQHF.